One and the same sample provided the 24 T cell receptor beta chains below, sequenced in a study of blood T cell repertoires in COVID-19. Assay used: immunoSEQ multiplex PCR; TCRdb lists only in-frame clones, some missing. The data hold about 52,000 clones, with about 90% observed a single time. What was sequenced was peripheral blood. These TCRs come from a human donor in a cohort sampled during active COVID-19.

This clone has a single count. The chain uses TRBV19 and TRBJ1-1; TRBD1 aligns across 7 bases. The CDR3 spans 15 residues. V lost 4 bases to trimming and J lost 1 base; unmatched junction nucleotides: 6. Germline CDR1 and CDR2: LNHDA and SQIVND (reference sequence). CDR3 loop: CASSRQGVRNTEAFF. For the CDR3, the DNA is TGTGCCAGTAGTAGGCAGGGGGTGAGGAACACTGAAGCTTTCTTT. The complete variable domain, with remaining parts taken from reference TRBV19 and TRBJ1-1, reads DGGITQSPKYLFRKEGQNVTLSCEQNLNHDAMYWYRQDPGQGLRLIYYSQIVNDFQKGDIAEGYSVSREKKESFPLTVTSAQKNPTAFYLCASSRQGVRNTEAFFGQGTRLTVV.

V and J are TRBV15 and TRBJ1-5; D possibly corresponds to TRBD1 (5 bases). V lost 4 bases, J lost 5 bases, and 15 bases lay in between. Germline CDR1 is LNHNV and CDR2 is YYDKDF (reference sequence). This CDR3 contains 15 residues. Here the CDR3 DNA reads TGTGCCACCAGCACCCCCCTCACGGGGGATCAGCCCCAGCATTTT. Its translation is CATSTPLTGDQPQHF.

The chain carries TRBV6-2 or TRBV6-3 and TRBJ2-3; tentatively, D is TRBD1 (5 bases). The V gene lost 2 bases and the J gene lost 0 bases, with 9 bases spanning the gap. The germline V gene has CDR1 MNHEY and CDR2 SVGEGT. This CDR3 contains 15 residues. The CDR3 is CASSYDSKSTDTQYF. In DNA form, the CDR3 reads TGTGCCAGCAGTTACGACAGTAAGAGCACAGATACGCAGTATTTT.

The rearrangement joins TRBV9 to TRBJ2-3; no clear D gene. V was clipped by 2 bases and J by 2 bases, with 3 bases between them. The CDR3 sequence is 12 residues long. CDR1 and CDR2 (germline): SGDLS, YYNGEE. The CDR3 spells CASSVITDTQYF. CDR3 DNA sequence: TGTGCCAGCAGCGTTATCACAGATACGCAGTATTTT.

CDR3 sequence (DNA): TGTGCCAGCAGTATCGGGACAAACACTGAAGCTTTCTTT. Its translation is CASSIGTNTEAFF. The chain uses TRBV27 and TRBJ1-1, with D tentatively TRBD1 (6 bases). The CDR3 totals 13 residues. Trimming cost V 5 bases and J 2 bases, with 9 bases left between them. The germline CDR1 and CDR2 sequences are MNHEY and SMNVEV (reference sequence).

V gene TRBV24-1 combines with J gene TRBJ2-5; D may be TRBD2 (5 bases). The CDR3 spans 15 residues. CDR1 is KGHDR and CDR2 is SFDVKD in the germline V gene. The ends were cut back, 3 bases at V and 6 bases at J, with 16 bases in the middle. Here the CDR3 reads CATSDPSPGEKTQYF. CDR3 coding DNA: TGTGCCACCAGTGATCCCAGTCCTGGGGAGAAGACCCAGTACTTC.

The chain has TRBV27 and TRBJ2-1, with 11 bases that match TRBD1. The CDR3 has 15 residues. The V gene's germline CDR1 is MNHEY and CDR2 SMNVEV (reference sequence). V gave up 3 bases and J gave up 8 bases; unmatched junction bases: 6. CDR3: CASSFHGTGGYEQFF. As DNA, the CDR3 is TGTGCCAGCAGTTTCCACGGGACAGGGGGATATGAGCAGTTCTTC.

CDR3 sequence (DNA): TGTGCCAGCAGTTTACCTAACCAGGGGGTCTACGAGCAGTACTTC. Translating gives CASSLPNQGVYEQYF. The chain uses TRBV28 and TRBJ2-7; 7 nucleotides align to TRBD1. Germline CDR1 reads MDHEN; CDR2 reads SYDVKM. This CDR3 region has 15 residues. Trimming removed 2 bases from V and 3 bases from J; junction bases left unmatched: 7.

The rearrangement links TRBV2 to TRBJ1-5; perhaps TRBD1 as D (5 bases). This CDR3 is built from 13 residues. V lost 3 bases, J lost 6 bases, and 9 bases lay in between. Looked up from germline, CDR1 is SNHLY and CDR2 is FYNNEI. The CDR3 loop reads CASSDGGIQPQHF. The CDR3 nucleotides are TGTGCCAGCAGTGACGGGGGGATTCAGCCCCAGCATTTT.

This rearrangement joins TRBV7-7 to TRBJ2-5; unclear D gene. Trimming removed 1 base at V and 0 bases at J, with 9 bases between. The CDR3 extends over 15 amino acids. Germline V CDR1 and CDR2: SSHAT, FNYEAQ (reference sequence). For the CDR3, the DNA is TGTGCCAGCAGCTTAGGGTTCGGAGACCAAGAGACCCAGTACTTC. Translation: CASSLGFGDQETQYF. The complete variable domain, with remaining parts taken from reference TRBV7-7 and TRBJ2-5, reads GAGVSQSPRYKVTKRGQDVTLRCDPISSHATLYWYQQALGQGPEFLTYFNYEAQPDKSGLPSDRFSAERPEGSISTLTIQRTEQRDSAMYRCASSLGFGDQETQYFGPGTRLLVL.

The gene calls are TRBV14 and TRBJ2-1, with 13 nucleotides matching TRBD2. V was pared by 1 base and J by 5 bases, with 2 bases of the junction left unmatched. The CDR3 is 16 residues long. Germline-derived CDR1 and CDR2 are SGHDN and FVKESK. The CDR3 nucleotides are TGTGCCAGCAGCCAAGCCGGGACTAGCGGGAACAATGAGCAGTTCTTC. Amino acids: CASSQAGTSGNNEQFF. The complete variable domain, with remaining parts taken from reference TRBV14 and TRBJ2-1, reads EAGVTQFPSHSVIEKGQTVTLRCDPISGHDNLYWYRRVMGKEIKFLLHFVKESKQDESGMPNNRFLAERTGGTYSTLKVQPAELEDSGVYFCASSQAGTSGNNEQFFGPGTRLTVL.

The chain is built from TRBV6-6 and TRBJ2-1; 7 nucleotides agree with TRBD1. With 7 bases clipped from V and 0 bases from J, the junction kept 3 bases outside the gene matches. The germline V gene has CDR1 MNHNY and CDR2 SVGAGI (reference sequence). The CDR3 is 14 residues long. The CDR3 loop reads CASNPGGSYNEQFF. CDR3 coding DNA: TGTGCCAGCAATCCAGGGGGCTCCTACAATGAGCAGTTCTTC.

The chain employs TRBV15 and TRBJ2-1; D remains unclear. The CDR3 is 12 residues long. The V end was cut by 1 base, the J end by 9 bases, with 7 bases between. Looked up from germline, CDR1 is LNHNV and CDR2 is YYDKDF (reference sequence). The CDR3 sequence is CATSRVNGEQFF. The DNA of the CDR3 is TGTGCCACCAGCAGAGTTAACGGTGAGCAGTTCTTC. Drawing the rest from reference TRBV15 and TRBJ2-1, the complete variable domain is DAMVIQNPRYQVTQFGKPVTLSCSQTLNHNVMYWYQQKSSQAPKLLFHYYDKDFNNEADTPDNFQSRRPNTSFCFLDIRSPGLGDTAMYLCATSRVNGEQFFGPGTRLTVL.

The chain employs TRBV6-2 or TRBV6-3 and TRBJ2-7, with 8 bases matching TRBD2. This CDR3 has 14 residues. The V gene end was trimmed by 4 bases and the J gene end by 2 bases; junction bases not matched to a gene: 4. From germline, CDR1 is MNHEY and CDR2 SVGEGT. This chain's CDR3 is CASSWSGGTYEQYF. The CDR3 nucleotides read TGTGCCAGCAGTTGGAGCGGGGGCACCTACGAGCAGTACTTC.

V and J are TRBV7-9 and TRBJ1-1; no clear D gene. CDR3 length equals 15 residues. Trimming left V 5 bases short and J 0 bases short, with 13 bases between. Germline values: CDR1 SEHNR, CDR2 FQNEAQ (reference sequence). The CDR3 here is CASSLAPTVNTEAFF. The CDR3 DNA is TGTGCCAGCAGCCTCGCCCCCACAGTGAACACTGAAGCTTTCTTT. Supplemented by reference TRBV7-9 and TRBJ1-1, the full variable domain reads DTGVSQNPRHKITKRGQNVTFRCDPISEHNRLYWYRQTLGQGPEFLTYFQNEAQLEKSRLLSDRFSAERPKGSFSTLEIQRTEQGDSAMYLCASSLAPTVNTEAFFGQGTRLTVV.

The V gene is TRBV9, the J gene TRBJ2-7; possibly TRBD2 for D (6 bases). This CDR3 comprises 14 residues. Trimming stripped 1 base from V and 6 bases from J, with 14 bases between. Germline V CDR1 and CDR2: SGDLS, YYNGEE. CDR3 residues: CASSVKGRSTEQYF. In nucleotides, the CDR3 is TGTGCCAGCAGCGTAAAAGGGAGGAGTACCGAGCAGTACTTC.

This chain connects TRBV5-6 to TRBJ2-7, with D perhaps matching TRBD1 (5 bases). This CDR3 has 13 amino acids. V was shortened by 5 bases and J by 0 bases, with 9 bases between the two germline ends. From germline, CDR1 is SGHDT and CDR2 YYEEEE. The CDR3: CASSPDSSYEQYF. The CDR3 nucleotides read TGTGCCAGCAGTCCCGACAGCTCCTACGAGCAGTACTTC.

DNA for the CDR3: TGTGCCAGCAGCCAAGGGGGACTAGCGAGGGGAGGGAGGCAGTTCTTC. Protein sequence: CASSQGGLARGGRQFF. The chain couples TRBV4-2 to TRBJ2-1; 10 bases map to TRBD2. Trimming removed 1 base from V and 12 bases from J; junction bases left unmatched: 12. The CDR3 is 16 amino acids. The germline V gene encodes CDR1 LGHNA and CDR2 YNFKEQ.

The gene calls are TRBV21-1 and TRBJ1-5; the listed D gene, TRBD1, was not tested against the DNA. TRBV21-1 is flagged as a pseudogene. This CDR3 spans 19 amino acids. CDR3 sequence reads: CASSKLIGVQGFSNQPQHF. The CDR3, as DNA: TGTGCCAGCAGCAAACTCATTGGGGTACAGGGATTTAGCAATCAGCCCCAGCATTTT.

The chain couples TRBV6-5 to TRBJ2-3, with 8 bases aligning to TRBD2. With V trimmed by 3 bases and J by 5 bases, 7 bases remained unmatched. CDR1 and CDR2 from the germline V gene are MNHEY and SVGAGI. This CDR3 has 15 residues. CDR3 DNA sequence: TGTGCCAGCAGTTATTCCGGGAGGGCCGTAGATACGCAGTATTTT. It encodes CASSYSGRAVDTQYF.

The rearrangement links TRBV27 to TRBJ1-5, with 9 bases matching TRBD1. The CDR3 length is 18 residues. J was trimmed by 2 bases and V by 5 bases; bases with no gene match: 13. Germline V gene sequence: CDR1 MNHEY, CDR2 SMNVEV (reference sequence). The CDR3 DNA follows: TGTGCCAGCAGTCCTCCCCCGGGACAGGGTTCGGGCAATCAGCCCCAGCATTTT. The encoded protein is CASSPPPGQGSGNQPQHF.

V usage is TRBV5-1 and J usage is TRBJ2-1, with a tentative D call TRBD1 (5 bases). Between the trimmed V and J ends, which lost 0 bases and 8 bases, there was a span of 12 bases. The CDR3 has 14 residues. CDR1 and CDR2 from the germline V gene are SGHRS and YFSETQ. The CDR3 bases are TGCGCCAGCAGCTTGGGTGGGGCGAGCGATGAGCAGTTCTTC. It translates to CASSLGGASDEQFF.

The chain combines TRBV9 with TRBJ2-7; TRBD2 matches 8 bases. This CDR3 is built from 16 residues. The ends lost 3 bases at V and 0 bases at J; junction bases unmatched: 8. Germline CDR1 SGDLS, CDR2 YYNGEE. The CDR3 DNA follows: TGTGCCAGCAGCGCCTCAGCGGGAGCGAGCTCCTACGAGCAGTACTTC. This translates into CASSASAGASSYEQYF.

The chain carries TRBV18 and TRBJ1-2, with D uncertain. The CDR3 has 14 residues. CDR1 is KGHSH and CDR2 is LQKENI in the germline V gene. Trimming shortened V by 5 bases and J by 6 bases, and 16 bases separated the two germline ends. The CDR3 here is CASSIPGRSDGYTF. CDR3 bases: TGTGCCAGCTCAATCCCGGGGAGGAGCGATGGCTACACCTTC.